Sequencing of this T cell receptor (beta chain) was carried out in a study of cytomegalovirus exposure and HLA in healthy donors. Overall study: A previous analysis identified approximately 110 million unique TCR beta sequences derived from around 200 million T cells. General study results and limits: Among TCR beta chains of equal frequency, HLA-associated ones were more clonally expanded in a later analysis. Accounts indicate the classifier identified cytomegalovirus status with strong specificity and sensitivity.

The PCR was carried out with 60 Vbeta primers and 13 Jbeta primers. The protocol was immunoSEQ multiplex PCR, while the TCRdb copy is restricted to in-frame clones and leaves out a portion. The profile shows about 100,000 clones, over 65% of them singletons. Regarding this clone: Antigen: not known.

The length of the CDR3 is 15 residues. The germline CDR1 and CDR2 sequences are MGHDK and SYGVNS. The V end was cut by 3 bases, the J end by 4 bases, with 12 bases between. Sequenced: PBMCs. V is TRBV25-1 and J is TRBJ1-4; D ambiguous. The TCR comes from a woman aged 55-70 years in good health and CMV-seronegative. CDR3 sequence (DNA): TGTGCCAGCAGTGACCTCGGACTGAGTAATGAAAAACTGTTTTTT. Translating gives CASSDLGLSNEKLFF.